One and the same sample provided the 20 T cell receptor beta chains below, sequenced in a study of blood T cell repertoires in COVID-19. TCRdb's table, derived via immunoSEQ multiplex PCR, lists solely in-frame clones and lacks some. Of approximately 350,000 clones in the sample, less than 90% are singletons; the top ten hold about 3%. Sequencing was carried out using PBMCs or T cells enriched from blood (not recorded which). These TCRs come from a woman aged 25 to 39 who had recovered from COVID-19.

The chain combines TRBV18 with TRBJ1-5; D ambiguous. CDR3 length: 15 amino acids. Trimming removed 3 bases at V and 4 bases at J, with 13 bases between. Per the germline V gene, CDR1 is KGHSH and CDR2 is LQKENI. Here the CDR3 reads CASSPSRDGNQPQHF. The CDR3 DNA reads TGTGCCAGCTCACCGTCGAGAGACGGGAATCAGCCCCAGCATTTT.

The chain recombines TRBV28 with TRBJ1-5; D remains ambiguous. Germline loops: CDR1 MDHEN, CDR2 SYDVKM. V lost 5 bases and J lost 10, with 15 bases in between. This CDR3 comprises 13 residues. CDR3 sequence reads: CASSAHLETPQHF. DNA for the CDR3: TGTGCCAGCAGTGCCCATCTCGAGACTCCCCAGCATTTT.

This clone occurred many times. This chain joins TRBV7-9 and TRBJ2-7; 7 nucleotides align to TRBD1. V lost 6 bases and J lost 5; bases outside the gene matches: 4. Germline V gene data show CDR1 as SEHNR and CDR2 as FQNEAQ (reference sequence). The CDR3 spans 12 residues. The CDR3 nucleotides read TGTGCCAGCAGTCACACAGGGGACGAGCAGTACTTC. This codes for CASSHTGDEQYF. Using reference TRBV7-9 and TRBJ2-7 for the parts outside the CDR3, the full variable domain is DTGVSQNPRHKITKRGQNVTFRCDPISEHNRLYWYRQTLGQGPEFLTYFQNEAQLEKSRLLSDRFSAERPKGSFSTLEIQRTEQGDSAMYLCASSHTGDEQYFGPGTRLTVT.

This chain connects TRBV6-2 or TRBV6-3 to TRBJ2-1; TRBD2 matches 11 bases. The CDR3 extends over 16 amino acids. Germline-derived CDR1 and CDR2 are MNHEY and SVGEGT. Germline trimming cut 4 bases from V and 5 bases from J; bases unmatched to any gene: 7. The CDR3 loop is CASSFLSGGGNNEQFF. The DNA of the CDR3 is TGTGCCAGCAGTTTCCTTAGCGGGGGGGGAAACAATGAGCAGTTCTTC.

The chain employs TRBV2 and TRBJ1-1; D is possibly TRBD1 (6 bases). The V gene's germline CDR1 is SNHLY and CDR2 FYNNEI. Trimming removed 5 bases from V and 0 bases from J, with 13 bases in between. The CDR3 loop spans 15 amino acids. The CDR3 bases are TGTGCCAGCAGTAGCCGGACAGCGTTGAACACTGAAGCTTTCTTT. This gives the protein CASSSRTALNTEAFF.

The V gene is TRBV7-2, the J gene TRBJ1-4, with D possibly matching TRBD1 (5 bases). V dropped 5 bases and J dropped 4 bases, with 14 bases sitting between them. Germline V lookup: CDR1 SGHTA, CDR2 FQGNSA. The CDR3 consists of 15 residues. The CDR3 bases are TGTGCCAGCAGCCCCCGACAGAACATTAATGAAAAACTGTTTTTT. Amino acid sequence: CASSPRQNINEKLFF.

CDR3 sequence: CASSLTGGWTEAFF. Here the CDR3 DNA reads TGTGCCAGCAGCCTGACAGGGGGTTGGACTGAAGCTTTCTTT. The genes are TRBV7-8 and TRBJ1-1, with 9 positions matching TRBD1. CDR3 size: 14 residues. In germline, CDR1 is SGHVS, CDR2 FQNEAQ. Trimming at V came to 5 bases and at J to 5 bases, leaving 6 bases not matched to a gene.

This clone was detected only once. The chain carries TRBV6-1 and TRBJ1-2; D uncertain. The CDR3 extends over 13 amino acids. CDR1 MNHNS and CDR2 SASEGT come from the germline V gene. V shed 6 bases and J shed 4 bases, with 12 bases lying between them. The CDR3 reads CASRSEYSYGYTF. The CDR3, as DNA: TGTGCCAGCAGGTCCGAGTACAGCTATGGCTACACCTTC.

V and J are TRBV5-1 and TRBJ2-5; TRBD1 agrees at 9 bases. This CDR3 region has 17 residues. Trimming at V came to 3 bases and at J to 2 bases, leaving 11 bases not matched to a gene. Germline V CDR1 and CDR2: SGHRS, YFSETQ. The CDR3, as DNA: TGCGCCAGCAGCTGGGGAGGGACAGGGCCGTCACAAGAGACCCAGTACTTC. Its translation: CASSWGGTGPSQETQYF. The full variable domain, its missing parts supplied by reference TRBV5-1 and TRBJ2-5, is KAGVTQTPRYLIKTRGQQVTLSCSPISGHRSVSWYQQTPGQGLQFLFEYFSETQRNKGNFPGRFSGRQFSNSRSEMNVSTLELGDSALYLCASSWGGTGPSQETQYFGPGTRLLVL.

This rearrangement joins TRBV19 to TRBJ2-3; the match to TRBD2 covers 13 bases. V shed 8 bases, J shed 3 bases, and the junction held 5 bases outside the gene matches. Germline CDR1 and CDR2: LNHDA and SQIVND (reference sequence). The CDR3 is 15 amino acids. CDR3 nucleotides: TGTGCCAGTTCAGGACTAGCGGGAGTGACAGATACGCAGTATTTT. Translating it yields CASSGLAGVTDTQYF.

The chain uses TRBV6-4 and TRBJ2-3, with TRBD1 as a possible D gene (5 bases). Trimming took off 0 bases at V and 2 bases at J, with 12 bases between the two ends. The CDR3 covers 16 residues. Germline lookup yields CDR1 MRHNA and CDR2 SNTAGT. CDR3 in DNA: TGTGCCAGCAGTGACTCGTACGCAGGGAACACAGATACGCAGTATTTT. This codes for CASSDSYAGNTDTQYF.

V gene TRBV4-2 combines with J gene TRBJ2-5; 11 bases align to TRBD2. Germline trimming cut 4 bases from V and 2 bases from J; bases unmatched to any gene: 0. CDR1 LGHNA and CDR2 YNFKEQ come from the germline V gene. The CDR3 totals 14 residues. The CDR3 DNA follows: TGTGCCAGCAGCCGACTAGCGGGGCAAGAGACCCAGTACTTC. It encodes CASSRLAGQETQYF.

The genes are TRBV10-2 and TRBJ1-2, with 9 bases lining up with TRBD1. Germline CDR1 and CDR2: WSHSY and SAAADI. Trimming at V came to 7 bases and at J to 1 base, leaving 4 bases not matched to a gene. This CDR3 comprises 14 residues. CDR3 nucleotides: TGCGCCAGCAAAAGACAGGGGGATAACTATGGCTACACCTTC. Translation gives CASKRQGDNYGYTF.

Comment on this clone: The same CDR3 is also encoded by other DNA sequences in this sample. The V gene is TRBV12-3 or TRBV12-4, the J gene TRBJ1-1; 7 bases match TRBD1. The J segment lost 4 bases and the V segment lost 5 bases, leaving 4 bases of the junction unmatched. The CDR3 totals 13 residues. This CDR3 reads CASSPRQGTEAFF. The DNA for the CDR3 is TGTGCCAGCAGTCCTCGACAGGGCACTGAAGCTTTCTTT.

This chain joins TRBV6-5 and TRBJ1-6; D not resolved. The V gene's germline CDR1 is MNHEY and CDR2 SVGAGI. The CDR3 sequence is 14 residues long. Between the trimmed V and J ends, which lost 2 bases and 7 bases, there was a span of 9 bases. The CDR3 sequence is CASSYRGENSPLHF. The DNA for the CDR3 is TGTGCCAGCAGTTACAGAGGAGAGAATTCACCCCTCCACTTT.

This chain connects TRBV19 to TRBJ2-2, with a possible D match to TRBD2 (6 bases). V lost 2 bases, J lost 9 bases, and 10 bases lay in between. This CDR3 has 13 residues. Per the germline V gene, CDR1 is LNHDA and CDR2 is SQIVND (reference sequence). The CDR3 nucleotides read TGTGCCAGTAGTATAAGCGGGCCCCGGGAGCTGTTTTTT. It yields the protein CASSISGPRELFF.

The CDR3 bases are TGTGCCAGCACCCTCGGACAGCGTACCTATGGCTACACCTTC. This translates into CASTLGQRTYGYTF. The rearrangement uses TRBV6-5 and TRBJ1-2, with D possibly matching TRBD1 (6 bases). Trimming pared 7 bases from V and 4 bases from J, leaving 16 bases between. This CDR3 comprises 14 residues. CDR1 MNHEY and CDR2 SVGAGI come from the germline V gene.

A single count supports this clone. The rearrangement links TRBV21-1 to TRBJ2-5; the table calls TRBD2, which could not be checked here. TRBV21-1 counts as a pseudogene. The length of the CDR3 is 14 residues. Here the CDR3 reads CASGSRRGIETQYF. The CDR3 coding sequence is TGTGCCAGCGGGTCACGGCGAGGGATTGAGACCCAGTACTTC.

The chain combines TRBV5-1 with TRBJ2-7; D gene unclear. The length of the CDR3 is 15 residues. V lost 0 bases and J lost 5, with 15 bases in between. The germline gives CDR1 SGHRS, CDR2 YFSETQ. The CDR3 reads CASSLANLGAHEQYF. CDR3 DNA sequence: TGCGCCAGCAGCTTGGCCAACCTAGGAGCCCACGAGCAGTACTTC.

Note on this clone: A read error may account for a junction end that differs from germline. The chain carries TRBV28 and TRBJ2-5; the D gene is possibly TRBD1 (6 bases). From germline, CDR1 is MDHEN and CDR2 SYDVKM. This CDR3 is 13 amino acids long. CDR3 residues: CASSSQGGETQYF. CDR3 nucleotide sequence: TGTGCCAGCAGTTCACAGGGTGGGGAGACTCAGTACTTC.